The 29 T cell receptor beta chains presented below share a single source sample, sequenced in a study of shared clonotypes between healthy human individuals. Using immunoSEQ multiplex PCR, the repertoire was profiled, and TCRdb retains in-frame clones only, with some absent. Seen here are around 2,000,000 clones, 85% to 95% observed once, and the top ten hold around 1.7%. Naive CD8 isolation took CD45RO-negative cells positively selected for CCR7 and excluded terminally differentiated effector memory CD45RA+ cells. The specimen sequenced was naive CD8+ T cells from PBMCs. The receptors were sampled from a man younger than 30 in good health. Some clones in this sample may be carry-over from other donors' samples.

The rearrangement links TRBV6-5 to TRBJ2-3; 12 bases fit TRBD2. Losses at the gene ends were 6 bases for V and 7 bases for J; bases not matched to a gene: 8. The CDR3 totals 15 residues. Germline loops: CDR1 MNHEY, CDR2 SVGAGI. CDR3 nucleotides: TGTGCCAGCAGAAGACTAGCGGGAGCTTATCATACGCAGTATTTT. Translated: CASRRLAGAYHTQYF.

J is TRBJ1-5 and V is TRBV10-3, with D unclear. V lost 6 bases and J 4 bases, leaving 7 bases between the germline ends. The CDR3 is 12 residues long. The germline CDR1 and CDR2 sequences are ENHRY and SYGVKD. This CDR3 is CAIRSGNQPQHF. As DNA, the CDR3 is TGTGCCATCAGGTCGGGAAATCAGCCCCAGCATTTT.

This chain links TRBV7-8 with TRBJ2-7, with a weak D call TRBD2 (5 bases). CDR1 is SGHVS and CDR2 is FQNEAQ in the germline V gene. Trimming removed 6 bases from V and 3 bases from J, with 24 bases in between. This CDR3 is built from 17 residues. CDR3 nucleotides: TGTGCCAGCAGGCAACGTAGTGGAGGACCGCAGGACTACGAGCAGTACTTC. Its protein product is CASRQRSGGPQDYEQYF.

The J gene is TRBJ2-7, the V gene TRBV28; D possibly corresponds to TRBD1 (6 bases). This CDR3 is built from 12 residues. The germline V gene has CDR1 MDHEN and CDR2 SYDVKM. Trimming shortened V by 8 bases and J by 3 bases, and 11 bases separated the two germline ends. The CDR3 DNA follows: TGTGCCAGCTGGGACAATTACTACGAGCAGTACTTC. Encoded protein: CASWDNYYEQYF.

The rearrangement joins TRBV27 to TRBJ2-7; 7 bases line up with TRBD1. This CDR3 spans 14 amino acids. The germline V gene has CDR1 MNHEY and CDR2 SMNVEV (reference sequence). Unmatched junction bases numbered 6, after V lost 4 bases and J lost 3 bases. CDR3 nucleotides: TGTGCCAGCAGTTATACAGGGGCTTACTACGAGCAGTACTTC. Translated: CASSYTGAYYEQYF.

The chain is built from TRBV30 and TRBJ2-3; D gene uncertain. Per the germline V gene, CDR1 is GTSNPN and CDR2 is SVGIG (reference sequence). The CDR3 has 14 amino acids. The ends were cut back, 1 base at V and 5 bases at J, with 13 bases in the middle. CDR3 DNA sequence: TGTGCCTGGAGTGGTCCTCCTTCGGGAGATACGCAGTATTTT. Translated, it gives CAWSGPPSGDTQYF.

V usage is TRBV6-1 and J usage is TRBJ1-2; D unresolved. Trimming removed 6 bases from V and 8 bases from J, with 16 bases in between. Germline CDR1 and CDR2: MNHNS and SASEGT. CDR3 size: 13 residues. In DNA form, the CDR3 reads TGTGCCAGCAGGGGGAACGGGAACCTGGGCTACACCTTC. Translating it yields CASRGNGNLGYTF.

The chain joins TRBV2 to TRBJ1-2, with a weak D call TRBD1 (6 bases). The CDR3 is made up of 13 amino acids. CDR1 and CDR2 from the germline V gene are SNHLY and FYNNEI. V gave up 8 bases and J gave up 1 base, with 11 bases separating them. The CDR3 DNA sequence: TGTGCCAGCGGGCAGGGGATTAACTATGGCTACACCTTC. Translation: CASGQGINYGYTF.

The chain uses TRBV4-1 and TRBJ2-7; D is unresolved. Looked up from germline, CDR1 is MGHRA and CDR2 is YSYEKL. V was clipped by 3 bases and J by 0 bases, with 18 bases between them. The CDR3 loop spans 17 amino acids. The CDR3 region is CASSHKSTAQSSYEQYF. In DNA, the CDR3 is TGCGCCAGCAGCCACAAGTCCACTGCTCAAAGCTCCTACGAGCAGTACTTC.

The genes are TRBV4-1 and TRBJ2-5; D is possibly TRBD1 (5 bases). The V gene lost 2 bases and the J gene lost 2 bases, with 15 bases spanning the gap. This CDR3 region has 16 residues. Germline V gene data show CDR1 as MGHRA and CDR2 as YSYEKL. The CDR3 loop reads CASSQRQGLGQETQYF. For the CDR3, the DNA is TGCGCCAGCAGCCAAAGGCAGGGCTTAGGGCAAGAGACCCAGTACTTC.

The V call is TRBV27, the J call TRBJ1-5; D possibly corresponds to TRBD1 (5 bases). Germline lookup yields CDR1 MNHEY and CDR2 SMNVEV (reference sequence). The CDR3 has 14 residues. The V gene lost 6 bases and the J gene lost 2 bases, with 11 bases spanning the gap. The CDR3, as DNA: TGTGCCAGCAGGTCAGGGTCCGGCAATCAGCCCCAGCATTTT. As protein: CASRSGSGNQPQHF.

The J gene is TRBJ1-1, the V gene TRBV7-6; possibly TRBD1 for D (6 bases). The CDR3 loop spans 16 amino acids. V gave up 5 bases and J gave up 6 bases, with 22 bases separating them. Germline CDR1 reads SGHVS; CDR2 reads FNYEAQ. CDR3 sequence (DNA): TGTGCCAGCAGCCCGATACACGGGGGGCTAGAGCCTGAAGCTTTCTTT. The encoded protein is CASSPIHGGLEPEAFF.

The chain couples TRBV29-1 to TRBJ1-2; TRBD1 aligns across 7 bases. Trimming at V came to 7 bases and at J to 4 bases, leaving 9 bases not matched to a gene. The CDR3 sequence is 13 residues long. Germline CDR1 is SQVTM and CDR2 is ANQGSEA. CDR3 residues: CSASIGTAYGYTF. CDR3 in DNA: TGCAGCGCCTCGATAGGGACAGCCTATGGCTACACCTTC.

This chain connects TRBV19 to TRBJ2-7, with TRBD2 matching over 7 bases. Germline CDR1 reads LNHDA; CDR2 reads SQIVND (reference sequence). The CDR3 is made up of 14 amino acids. The V gene end was trimmed by 5 bases and the J gene end by 2 bases; junction bases not matched to a gene: 6. CDR3 nucleotides: TGTGCCAGTAGTCCCTGGGGGGGGGCCTACGAGCAGTACTTC. Translation gives CASSPWGGAYEQYF.

The V and J genes are TRBV11-2 and TRBJ2-1; D may correspond to TRBD1 or TRBD2 (5 bases each). The CDR3 runs 16 residues. The V gene's germline CDR1 is SGHAT and CDR2 FQNNGV. V shed 0 bases and J shed 7 bases, with 16 bases lying between them. The CDR3 loop reads CASSLDRGAPGNEQFF. The CDR3 DNA is TGTGCCAGCAGCTTAGATCGGGGCGCTCCTGGAAATGAGCAGTTCTTC.

V gene TRBV29-1 combines with J gene TRBJ2-7; D ambiguous. V lost 1 base to trimming and J lost 2 bases, with 9 bases between them. CDR3 length: 13 residues. Germline lookup yields CDR1 SQVTM and CDR2 ANQGSEA. CDR3 sequence: CSVEGQAPYEQYF. In DNA, the CDR3 is TGCAGCGTTGAAGGGCAGGCCCCCTACGAGCAGTACTTC.

This sequence joins TRBV19 and TRBJ1-3; D gene ambiguous. The germline gives CDR1 LNHDA, CDR2 SQIVND (reference sequence). V was pared by 6 bases and J by 2 bases, with 17 bases between. This CDR3 is built from 16 residues. CDR3 nucleotides: TGTGCCAGTAGCCAAACTACGGGAGGGACTGGAAACACCATATATTTT. Translated, it gives CASSQTTGGTGNTIYF.

The chain employs TRBV11-1 and TRBJ2-1; D possibly uses TRBD1 or TRBD2 (5 bases each). With 6 bases removed from V and 7 bases from J, the gap between germline ends came to 13 bases. Germline-derived CDR1 and CDR2 are SGHAT and FQDESV (reference sequence). The CDR3 totals 13 residues. CDR3 DNA: TGTGCCAGCAGTTCAGGGCGGGTTAATGAGCAGTTCTTC. Residues: CASSSGRVNEQFF.

This chain links TRBV5-4 with TRBJ2-5; the match to TRBD2 covers 8 bases. Germline V gives CDR1 SGHNT, CDR2 YYREEE (reference sequence). Trimming removed 4 bases from V and 5 bases from J; junction bases left unmatched: 10. The CDR3 is 15 amino acids. CDR3 region: CASSVKREIWETQYF. In nucleotides, the CDR3 is TGTGCCAGCAGCGTAAAGCGGGAGATTTGGGAGACCCAGTACTTC.

This chain links TRBV7-3 with TRBJ2-2; TRBD2 matches 7 bases. The V and J ends lost 5 bases and 4 bases, in that order; junction bases with no gene match: 4. CDR3 size: 14 residues. The V gene's germline CDR1 is SGHTA and CDR2 FQGTGA. Here the CDR3 DNA reads TGTGCCAGCAGCGCGGGAGTCAGCACCGGGGAGCTGTTTTTT. Translated, it gives CASSAGVSTGELFF.

V is TRBV27 and J is TRBJ2-7; D tentatively reads TRBD1 or TRBD2 (5 bases each). V was shortened by 3 bases and J by 3 bases, with 15 bases between the two germline ends. Germline V gene lookup returns CDR1 MNHEY and CDR2 SMNVEV (reference sequence). The CDR3 has 15 residues. CDR3 sequence reads: CASSFRDEVGYEQYF. The CDR3 DNA sequence: TGTGCCAGCAGTTTCAGGGACGAGGTTGGCTACGAGCAGTACTTC.

A note on this clone: The same CDR3 is also encoded by other DNA sequences in this sample. The rearrangement uses TRBV7-9 and TRBJ2-3, with 12 bases that match TRBD2. CDR1 SEHNR and CDR2 FQNEAQ come from the germline V gene (reference sequence). V gave up 2 bases and J gave up 3 bases; unmatched junction bases: 0. This CDR3 region has 15 residues. In DNA, the CDR3 is TGTGCCAGCAGCTTACTAGCGGGAGGGACAGATACGCAGTATTTT. This encodes CASSLLAGGTDTQYF. Supplemented by reference TRBV7-9 and TRBJ2-3, the full variable domain reads DTGVSQNPRHKITKRGQNVTFRCDPISEHNRLYWYRQTLGQGPEFLTYFQNEAQLEKSRLLSDRFSAERPKGSFSTLEIQRTEQGDSAMYLCASSLLAGGTDTQYFGPGTRLTVL.

The rearrangement joins TRBV10-1 to TRBJ2-2, with a tentative D call TRBD1 (5 bases). V was shortened by 3 bases and J by 4 bases, with 12 bases between the two germline ends. Per germline, CDR1 WNHNN and CDR2 SYGVQD (reference sequence). The CDR3 covers 15 residues. CDR3 amino acids: CASSDFRVRTGELFF. CDR3 coding DNA: TGCGCCAGCAGTGATTTCAGGGTGCGCACCGGGGAGCTGTTTTTT.

This chain links TRBV7-9 with TRBJ1-2, with TRBD1 as a possible D gene (5 bases). V lost 5 bases to trimming and J lost 4 bases, with 14 bases between them. Germline values: CDR1 SEHNR, CDR2 FQNEAQ (reference sequence). The CDR3 covers 14 residues. In nucleotides, the CDR3 is TGTGCCAGCAGCCCAGTTAGACAGTCCTATGGCTACACCTTC. Its protein product is CASSPVRQSYGYTF.

The V call is TRBV6-1, the J call TRBJ1-2; TRBD1 is a possible D gene (6 bases). The CDR3 sequence is 14 residues long. V was trimmed by 2 bases and J by 7 bases, leaving 14 bases between them. Germline-derived CDR1 and CDR2 are MNHNS and SASEGT. The CDR3 here is CASSEWGGAGGYTF. The CDR3 DNA follows: TGTGCCAGCAGTGAATGGGGGGGCGCGGGTGGCTACACCTTC.

CDR3 loop: CASSLEQSRYNEQFF. Written as DNA, the CDR3 is TGTGCCAGCAGCTTAGAGCAGTCCAGGTACAATGAGCAGTTCTTC. V gene TRBV7-6 combines with J gene TRBJ2-1; unclear D gene. CDR3 size: 15 residues. Germline CDR1 is SGHVS and CDR2 is FNYEAQ. V was clipped by 1 base and J by 4 bases, with 11 bases between them.

V and J are TRBV7-9 and TRBJ1-1; D is unresolved. The CDR3 consists of 15 residues. CDR1 is SEHNR, CDR2 FQNEAQ, per germline (reference sequence). Trimming cost V 4 bases and J 6 bases, with 18 bases left between them. The CDR3 region has the DNA TGTGCCAGCAGCTCGTTCAGACTGGACCCTGCTGAAGCTTTCTTT. Protein sequence: CASSSFRLDPAEAFF.

The rearrangement links TRBV15 to TRBJ2-7; no clear D. Germline lookup yields CDR1 LNHNV and CDR2 YYDKDF (reference sequence). The CDR3 has 16 amino acids. Trimming pared 1 base from V and 5 bases from J, leaving 18 bases between. CDR3 residues: CATSRVPDGFTHEQYF. In nucleotides, the CDR3 is TGTGCCACCAGCAGAGTCCCGGACGGGTTCACCCACGAGCAGTACTTC. The entire variable domain, with the rest obtained from reference TRBV15 and TRBJ2-7, is as follows: DAMVIQNPRYQVTQFGKPVTLSCSQTLNHNVMYWYQQKSSQAPKLLFHYYDKDFNNEADTPDNFQSRRPNTSFCFLDIRSPGLGDTAMYLCATSRVPDGFTHEQYFGPGTRLTVT.

J is TRBJ2-7 and V is TRBV27, with D possibly TRBD1 on 6 matching bases. This CDR3 contains 16 residues. With 3 bases removed from V and 1 base from J, the gap between germline ends came to 16 bases. The germline V gene encodes CDR1 MNHEY and CDR2 SMNVEV (reference sequence). The CDR3, as DNA: TGTGCCAGCAGTTTTAGTTGGGGACATACTTCCTACGAGCAGTACTTC. Protein sequence: CASSFSWGHTSYEQYF.